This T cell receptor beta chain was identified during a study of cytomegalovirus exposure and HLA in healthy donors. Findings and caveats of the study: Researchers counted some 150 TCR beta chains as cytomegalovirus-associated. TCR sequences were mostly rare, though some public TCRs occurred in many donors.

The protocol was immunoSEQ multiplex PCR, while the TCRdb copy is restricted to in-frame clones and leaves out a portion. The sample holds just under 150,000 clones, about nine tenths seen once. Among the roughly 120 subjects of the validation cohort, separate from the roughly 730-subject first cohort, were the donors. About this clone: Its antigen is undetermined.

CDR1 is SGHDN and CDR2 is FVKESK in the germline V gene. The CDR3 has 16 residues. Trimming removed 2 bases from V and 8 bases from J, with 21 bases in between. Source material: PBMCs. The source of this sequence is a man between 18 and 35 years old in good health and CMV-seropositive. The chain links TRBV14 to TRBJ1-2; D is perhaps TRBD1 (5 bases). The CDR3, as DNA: TGTGCCAGCAGCCAAAGACCGGACATTCTATGGAGCGGCTACACCTTC. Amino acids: CASSQRPDILWSGYTF.